This passage covers 18 T cell receptor beta chains from one sample sequenced in a study of control samples from healthy donors and cancer patients. The repertoire was sequenced with immunoSEQ multiplex PCR; TCRdb's copy has only in-frame clones and lacks some. Here the sample spans roughly 450,000 clones, 90% being singletons. The sample was PBMCs. Every receptor here comes from a middle-aged man with head and neck cancer.

This clone was picked up one time. The chain joins TRBV3-1 (or the pseudogene TRBV3-2) to TRBJ1-1; D gene ambiguous. V gave up 4 bases and J gave up 4 bases, with 13 bases separating them. This CDR3 is built from 14 residues. CDR1 is LGHDT, CDR2 YNNKEL, per germline (reference sequence). The CDR3 is CASSLREEGTEAFF. CDR3 bases: TGTGCCAGCAGCCTCCGGGAGGAAGGCACTGAAGCTTTCTTT.

This clone came up once. The chain uses TRBV2 and TRBJ2-7; 7 positions agree with TRBD1. With 7 bases clipped from V and 5 bases from J, the junction kept 5 bases outside the gene matches. Germline CDR1 is SNHLY and CDR2 is FYNNEI. CDR3 length: 12 residues. DNA for the CDR3: TGTGCCAGCAACTTCGGGACAGACGAGCAGTACTTC. It codes for CASNFGTDEQYF.

This chain links TRBV7-2 with TRBJ1-2; TRBD1 agrees at 8 bases. Per germline, CDR1 SGHTA and CDR2 FQGNSA. This CDR3 region has 14 residues. V gave up 3 bases and J gave up 4 bases; unmatched junction bases: 4. Here the CDR3 reads CASSFGQGGYGYTF. CDR3 nucleotide sequence: TGTGCCAGCAGCTTCGGACAGGGCGGCTATGGCTACACCTTC.

The chain employs TRBV6-2 or TRBV6-3 and TRBJ2-3; D ambiguous. V lost 2 bases, J lost 7 bases, and 19 bases lay in between. The CDR3 sequence is 16 residues long. Per the germline V gene, CDR1 is MNHEY and CDR2 is SVGEGT. CDR3 sequence reads: CASSYAMGVGINTQYF. As DNA, the CDR3 is TGTGCCAGCAGTTACGCGATGGGTGTTGGCATTAATACGCAGTATTTT.

V usage is TRBV7-2 and J usage is TRBJ1-2; TRBD1 matches at 9 bases. The CDR3 has 12 amino acids. Trimming at V came to 11 bases and at J to 4 bases, leaving 5 bases not matched to a gene. The germline CDR1 and CDR2 sequences are SGHTA and FQGNSA. The CDR3 is CAGGQGVYGYTF. The CDR3, as DNA: TGTGCCGGGGGACAGGGAGTCTATGGCTACACCTTC.

The chain uses TRBV28 and TRBJ2-5; D could derive from TRBD1 or TRBD2 (5 bases each). V was clipped by 6 bases and J by 5 bases, with 19 bases between them. From germline, CDR1 is MDHEN and CDR2 SYDVKM. This CDR3 comprises 15 residues. Here the CDR3 DNA reads TGTGCCAGCAGCTTGACGGGACCCGGTGCGGAGACCCAGTACTTC. It translates to CASSLTGPGAETQYF.

A word on this clone: This sample includes further DNA sequences coding for the same CDR3. This chain uses TRBV20-1 with TRBJ1-1; unclear D gene. Germline V CDR1 and CDR2: DFQATT, SNEGSKA (reference sequence). This CDR3 has 11 amino acids. Trimming pared 2 bases from V and 2 bases from J, leaving 3 bases between. DNA for the CDR3: TGCAGTGCTAGACTTAACACTGAAGCTTTCTTT. Encoded protein: CSARLNTEAFF.

The chain couples TRBV12-3 or TRBV12-4 to TRBJ2-1; D gene ambiguous. The V end was cut by 1 base, the J end by 5 bases, with 0 bases between. The CDR3 covers 11 residues. DNA for the CDR3: TGTGCCAGCAGTTTAGACAATGAGCAGTTCTTC. It codes for CASSLDNEQFF.

This clone showed up just once. The rearrangement uses TRBV19 and TRBJ1-2, with 7 positions matching TRBD1. The CDR3 runs to 14 residues. Germline V CDR1 and CDR2: LNHDA, SQIVND (reference sequence). V dropped 6 bases and J dropped 2; count of bases not matched to a gene: 6. The CDR3 reads CASSRVTGNYGYTF. The DNA for the CDR3 is TGTGCCAGTAGCCGCGTGACAGGGAACTATGGCTACACCTTC.

J is TRBJ1-2 and V is TRBV6-5, with a tentative D call TRBD1 (6 bases). V was pared by 4 bases and J by 10 bases, with 13 bases between. This CDR3 region has 12 residues. Germline CDR1 and CDR2: MNHEY and SVGAGI. The CDR3 sequence: CASSWTATSYTF. The CDR3 nucleotides are TGTGCCAGCAGTTGGACAGCTACGTCCTACACCTTC.

The chain combines TRBV9 with TRBJ1-5; D perhaps matches TRBD1 (6 bases). The CDR3 is made up of 15 amino acids. CDR1 and CDR2 (germline): SGDLS, YYNGEE. The V end lost 4 bases, the J end lost 0 bases, and 11 bases lay between the germline ends. The CDR3 DNA reads TGTGCCAGCAGCTTAGAAGGGGGTAGCAATCAGCCCCAGCATTTT. Protein sequence: CASSLEGGSNQPQHF.

The chain joins TRBV18 to TRBJ1-5; 8 bases agree with TRBD1. The V and J ends lost 6 bases and 4 bases, in that order; junction bases with no gene match: 5. There are 14 residues in the CDR3. The germline CDR1 and CDR2 sequences are KGHSH and LQKENI. The CDR3 DNA reads as TGTGCCAGCTCGGACAGGGTCTGGAATCAGCCCCAGCATTTT. Protein: CASSDRVWNQPQHF. Supplemented by reference TRBV18 and TRBJ1-5, the full variable domain reads NAGVMQNPRHLVRRRGQEARLRCSPMKGHSHVYWYRQLPEEGLKFMVYLQKENIIDESGMPKERFSAEFPKEGPSILRIQQVVRGDSAAYFCASSDRVWNQPQHFGDGTRLSIL.

This clone was seen just once. V gene TRBV5-5 combines with J gene TRBJ1-2, with 7 bases that match TRBD1. Losses at the gene ends were 2 bases for V and 2 bases for J; bases not matched to a gene: 3. The CDR3 is 14 amino acids. Germline assignment: CDR1 SGHKS and CDR2 YYEKEE (reference sequence). The CDR3 loop reads CASSFDRANYGYTF. For the CDR3, the DNA is TGTGCCAGCAGCTTCGACAGGGCGAACTATGGCTACACCTTC.

This chain joins TRBV5-6 and TRBJ2-7; possibly TRBD2 for D (6 bases). The germline gives CDR1 SGHDT, CDR2 YYEEEE. The CDR3 is 14 amino acids. V was clipped by 4 bases and J by 0 bases, with 11 bases between them. The CDR3 DNA reads as TGTGCCAGCAGCATTCGGGACTCCTCCTACGAGCAGTACTTC. It yields the protein CASSIRDSSYEQYF.

The V and J genes are TRBV19 and TRBJ2-3, with 9 bases aligning to TRBD2. Germline assignment: CDR1 LNHDA and CDR2 SQIVND (reference sequence). CDR3 length: 15 amino acids. The V gene end was trimmed by 2 bases and the J gene end by 2 bases; junction bases not matched to a gene: 2. CDR3 bases: TGTGCCAGTAGTATAACTAGCGGGTTCACAGATACGCAGTATTTT. Translation: CASSITSGFTDTQYF.

The genes are TRBV18 and TRBJ2-5, with 8 bases fitting TRBD1. The CDR3 covers 13 residues. The trim removed 6 bases at V and 6 bases at J, leaving 6 bases unmatched. Germline CDR1 reads KGHSH; CDR2 reads LQKENI. The CDR3 region has the DNA TGTGCCAGCTCCCAGGGGGCAGACCAGACCCAGTACTTC. As protein: CASSQGADQTQYF.

V and J are TRBV5-1 and TRBJ2-7; the D gene is possibly TRBD2 (6 bases). Trimming cost V 1 base and J 3 bases, with 14 bases left between them. The CDR3 runs to 15 residues. Germline V gives CDR1 SGHRS, CDR2 YFSETQ. The DNA for the CDR3 is TGCGCCAGCAGCTTGTTTCACGGGAGCCTCTACGAGCAGTACTTC. It specifies CASSLFHGSLYEQYF.

The chain is built from TRBV6-5 and TRBJ1-1; 7 nucleotides align to TRBD1. In germline, CDR1 is MNHEY, CDR2 SVGAGI. This CDR3 is built from 14 residues. V lost 4 bases and J lost 5; bases outside the gene matches: 7. The CDR3: CASSSLTGETEAFF. Here the CDR3 DNA reads TGTGCCAGCAGTTCTTTAACAGGGGAGACTGAAGCTTTCTTT.